This TCR beta chain originates from a study of cytomegalovirus exposure and HLA in healthy donors. Study findings and constraints: TCR beta sequences reportedly predicted most subjects' HLA-A and HLA-B alleles accurately.

Per germline, CDR1 MNHNY and CDR2 SVGAGI (reference sequence). The CDR3 has 13 residues. Primers included in the PCR were 60 Vbeta and 13 Jbeta primers. Assay used: immunoSEQ multiplex PCR; TCRdb lists only in-frame clones, some missing. Recorded for this sample: 100,000 to 150,000 clones. On this clone: Its antigen is not known.

Sequenced: PBMCs. This chain joins TRBV6-6 and TRBJ2-5, with 8 bases identical to TRBD1. The J call could be wrong; TRBJ2-7 is a better fit for the DNA end. The sequence derives from a man aged 25 to 40 in good health and CMV-seronegative. For the CDR3, the DNA is TGTGCCAGCAAGACAGGGGTAGTCTACGAGCAGTACTTC. Amino acid sequence: CASKTGVVYEQYF.